The clone carrying this T cell receptor (beta chain) was counted between two and nine times. V dropped 8 bases and J dropped 7 bases, with 11 bases sitting between them. This CDR3 is 11 amino acids long. Germline lookup yields CDR1 SQVTM and CDR2 ANQGSEA. Per the original data handling: Estimation of nucleated cell counts relied on the amplification of reference gene primers. Sequencing used immunoSEQ multiplex PCR; TCRdb keeps in-frame clones, though not all of them. That table gives V, J and clone size, and the DNA gave D and trimming. The sample lists under 250,000 clones; more than 70% were seen once. This sample was taken from a study of blood T cell repertoires in COVID-19. The overall study: T cells, B-cell-depleted T cells, or PBMCs supplied cDNA or gDNA.

The material sequenced was peripheral blood. The TCR comes from a man aged 45-65 years with COVID-19, enrolled during active disease. V gene TRBV29-1 combines with J gene TRBJ2-2; D gene unclear. CDR3 sequence reads: CSHWAGGELFF. The CDR3 coding sequence is TGCAGCCATTGGGCAGGCGGGGAGCTGTTTTTT.